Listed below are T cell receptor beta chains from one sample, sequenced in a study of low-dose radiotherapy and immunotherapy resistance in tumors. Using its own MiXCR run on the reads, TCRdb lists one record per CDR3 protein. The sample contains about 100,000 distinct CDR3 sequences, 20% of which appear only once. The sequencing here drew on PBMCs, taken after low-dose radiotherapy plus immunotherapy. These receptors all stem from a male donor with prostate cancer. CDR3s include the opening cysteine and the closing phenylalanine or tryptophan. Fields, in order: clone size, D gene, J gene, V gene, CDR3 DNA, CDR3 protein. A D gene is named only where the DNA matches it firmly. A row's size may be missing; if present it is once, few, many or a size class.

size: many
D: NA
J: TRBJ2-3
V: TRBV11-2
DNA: TGTGCCAGCAGCTTTTCGGGGAGTACGCAGTATTTT
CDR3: CASSFSGSTQYF

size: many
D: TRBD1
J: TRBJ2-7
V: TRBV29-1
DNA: TGCAGCGTAAAGGGACAGGGGGTTTTCTACGAGCAGTACTTC
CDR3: CSVKGQGVFYEQYF

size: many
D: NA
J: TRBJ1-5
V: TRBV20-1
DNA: TGCAGTGCTAGAACGCGGGACCCAAATCAGCCCCAGCATTTT
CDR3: CSARTRDPNQPQHF

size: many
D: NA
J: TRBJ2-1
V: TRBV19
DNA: TGTGCCAGTAACAAAAGAGGGGTTACCTCCTACAATGAGCAGTTCTTC
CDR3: CASNKRGVTSYNEQFF

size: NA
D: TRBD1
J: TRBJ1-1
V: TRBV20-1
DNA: TGCAGTGCTAGAGGGGGACAGGGGATGAACACTGAAGCTTTCTTT
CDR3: CSARGGQGMNTEAFF

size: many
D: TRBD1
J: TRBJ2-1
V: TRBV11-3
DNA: TGTGCCAGCAGCTGGTCCCGGGACAGCTACAATGAGCAGTTCTTC
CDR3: CASSWSRDSYNEQFF

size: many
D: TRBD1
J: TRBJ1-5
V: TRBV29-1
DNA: TGCAGCGTCGGAACAGGGGTCAATCAGCCCCAGCATTTT
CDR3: CSVGTGVNQPQHF

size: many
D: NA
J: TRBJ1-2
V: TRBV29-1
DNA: TGCAGCGTCGAGGTGGCTAACTATGGCTACACCTTC
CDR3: CSVEVANYGYTF

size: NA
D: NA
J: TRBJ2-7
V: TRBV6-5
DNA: TGTGCCAGCAGTTACTCTCCAGGTTCCTCCTACGAGCAGTACTTC
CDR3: CASSYSPGSSYEQYF

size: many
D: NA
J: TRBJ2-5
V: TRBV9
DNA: TGTGCCAGCAGCGTAGGAGGAAACCAAGAGACCCAGTACTTC
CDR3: CASSVGGNQETQYF

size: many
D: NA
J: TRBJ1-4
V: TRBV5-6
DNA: TGTGCCAGCAGCTTGGCAGGGGAGGATGAAAAACTGTTTTTT
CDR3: CASSLAGEDEKLFF

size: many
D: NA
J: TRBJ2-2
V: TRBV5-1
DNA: TGCGCCAGCAGCTTGGAAGGCGGGGGCAACACCGGGGAGCTGTTTTTT
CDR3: CASSLEGGGNTGELFF

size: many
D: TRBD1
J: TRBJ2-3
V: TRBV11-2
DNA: TGTGCCAGCAGCTTCGCCGGGACAGGGGACACAGATACGCAGTATTTT
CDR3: CASSFAGTGDTDTQYF

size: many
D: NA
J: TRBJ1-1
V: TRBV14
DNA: TGTGCCAGCAGCCAACTATTAGAGGGCACTGAAGCTTTCTTT
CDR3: CASSQLLEGTEAFF

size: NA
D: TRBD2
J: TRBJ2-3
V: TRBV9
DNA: TGTGCCAGCAGCGTCCTAGCGGGGGAGATAGATACGCAGTATTTT
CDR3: CASSVLAGEIDTQYF

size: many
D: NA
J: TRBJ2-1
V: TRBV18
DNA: TGTGCCAGCTCACCACTGGGAACAGGCAAGTACAATGAGCAGTTCTTC
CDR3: CASSPLGTGKYNEQFF

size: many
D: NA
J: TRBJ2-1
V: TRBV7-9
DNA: TGTGCCAGCAGCTACCTGAAAGTCCTTCCTCATGAGCAGTTCTTC
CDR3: CASSYLKVLPHEQFF

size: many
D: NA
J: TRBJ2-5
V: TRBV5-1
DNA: TGCGCCAGCAGCTTCTTGGCAGGGCGAGAAGAGACCCAGTACTTC
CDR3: CASSFLAGREETQYF

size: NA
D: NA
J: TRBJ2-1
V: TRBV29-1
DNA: TGCAGCGTTGGCCTACCACGTGGGGCGGTTGAGCAGTTCTTC
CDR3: CSVGLPRGAVEQFF

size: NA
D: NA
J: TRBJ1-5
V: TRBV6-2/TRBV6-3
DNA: TGTGCCAGCAGTAACACCGAGGGCAATCAGCCCCAGCATTTT
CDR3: CASSNTEGNQPQHF

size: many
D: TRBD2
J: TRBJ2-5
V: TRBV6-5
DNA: TGTGCCAGCAGTTATAGGCTAGCGGGGCTCCAAGAGACCCAGTACTTC
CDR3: CASSYRLAGLQETQYF

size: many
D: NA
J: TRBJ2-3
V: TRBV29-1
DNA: TGCAGCGGGGAGGAGAACACAGATACGCAGTATTTT
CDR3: CSGEENTDTQYF

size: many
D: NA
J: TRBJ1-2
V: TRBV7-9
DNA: TGTGCCAGCAGCTTAGGAAGCAGGATCTATGGCTACACCTTC
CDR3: CASSLGSRIYGYTF

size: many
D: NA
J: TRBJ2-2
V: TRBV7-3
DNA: TGTGCCAGCAGCTCCTCGGGTAACACCGGGGAGCTGTTTTTT
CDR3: CASSSSGNTGELFF

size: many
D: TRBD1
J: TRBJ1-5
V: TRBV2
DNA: TGTGCCAGCAAGGACAGGGGCGAGAATCAGCCCCAGCATTTT
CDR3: CASKDRGENQPQHF

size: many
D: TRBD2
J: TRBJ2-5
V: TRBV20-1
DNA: TGCAGTGCAGAGCGGGGGGCGTACCAAGAGACCCAGTACTTC
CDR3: CSAERGAYQETQYF

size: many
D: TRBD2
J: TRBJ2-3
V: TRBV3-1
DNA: TGTGCCAGCAGCCAGCCATATGGAGCGGGGAGTAGCACAGATACGCAGTATTTT
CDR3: CASSQPYGAGSSTDTQYF

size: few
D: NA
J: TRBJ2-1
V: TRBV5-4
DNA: TGTGCCAGCAGCTTATTACTTACAGCCCACAATGAGCAGTTCTTC
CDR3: CASSLLLTAHNEQFF

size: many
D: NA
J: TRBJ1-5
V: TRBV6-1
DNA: TGTGCCAGCAGTGATTCGCAGGTCAATCAGCCCCAGCATTTT
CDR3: CASSDSQVNQPQHF

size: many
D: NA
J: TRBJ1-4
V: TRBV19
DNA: TGTGCCAGTAAACCAGTTACGGCTGCAACTAATGAAAAACTGTTTTTT
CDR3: CASKPVTAATNEKLFF

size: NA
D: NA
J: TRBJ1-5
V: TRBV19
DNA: TGTGCCAGTAGTATCCCCGGCAGCGTCAGTCAGCCCCAGCATTTT
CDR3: CASSIPGSVSQPQHF

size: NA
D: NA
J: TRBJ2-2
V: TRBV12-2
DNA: TGTGCAAGTCGCTTAGGGAGAGGGGGCTCGGCGAACACCGGGGAGCTGTTTTTT
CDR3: CASRLGRGGSANTGELFF

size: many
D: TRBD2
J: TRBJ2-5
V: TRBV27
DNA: TGTGCCAGCAGTCTGGGACTAGCGGGGGGGCTAGGGTACCAAGAGACCCAGTACTTC
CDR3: CASSLGLAGGLGYQETQYF

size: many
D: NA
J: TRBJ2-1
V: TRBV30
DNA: TGTGCCTGGACCCCCCCGAACAGGAGCGGTGAGCAGTTCTTC
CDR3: CAWTPPNRSGEQFF

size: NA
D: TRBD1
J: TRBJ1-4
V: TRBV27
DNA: TGTGCCAGCACCCCCGGACAGGGGAGTTTGAGCGAAAAACTGTTTTTT
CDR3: CASTPGQGSLSEKLFF